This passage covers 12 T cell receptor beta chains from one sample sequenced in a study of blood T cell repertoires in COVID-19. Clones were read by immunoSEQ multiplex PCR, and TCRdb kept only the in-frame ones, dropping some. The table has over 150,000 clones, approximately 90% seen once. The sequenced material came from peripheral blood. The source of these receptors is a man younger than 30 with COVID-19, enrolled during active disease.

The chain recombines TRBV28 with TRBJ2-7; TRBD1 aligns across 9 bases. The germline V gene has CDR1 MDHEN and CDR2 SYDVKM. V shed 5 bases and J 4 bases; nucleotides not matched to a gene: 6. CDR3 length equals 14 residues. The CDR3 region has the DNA TGTGCCAGCAGTGCCTGGGACAGGGAATACGAGCAGTACTTC. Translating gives CASSAWDREYEQYF.

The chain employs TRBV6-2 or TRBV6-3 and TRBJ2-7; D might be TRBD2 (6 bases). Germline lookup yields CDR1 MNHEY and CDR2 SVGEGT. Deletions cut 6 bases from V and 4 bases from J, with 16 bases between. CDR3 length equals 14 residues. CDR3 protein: CASSTGRRVYEQYF. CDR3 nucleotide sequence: TGTGCCAGCAGCACCGGGCGGAGGGTTTACGAGCAGTACTTC.

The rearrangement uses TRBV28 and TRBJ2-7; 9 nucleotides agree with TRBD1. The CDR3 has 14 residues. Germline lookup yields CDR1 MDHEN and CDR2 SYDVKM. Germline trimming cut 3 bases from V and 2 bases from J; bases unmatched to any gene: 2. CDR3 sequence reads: CASSFWTGAYEQYF. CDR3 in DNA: TGTGCCAGCAGTTTCTGGACAGGGGCCTACGAGCAGTACTTC.

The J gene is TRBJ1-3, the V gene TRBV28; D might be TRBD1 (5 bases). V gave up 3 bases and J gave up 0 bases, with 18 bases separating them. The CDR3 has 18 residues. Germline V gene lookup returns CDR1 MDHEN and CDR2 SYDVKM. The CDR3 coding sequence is TGTGCCAGCAGTTTTTACGGACATCGCCTCCCCTCTGGAAACACCATATATTTT. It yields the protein CASSFYGHRLPSGNTIYF.

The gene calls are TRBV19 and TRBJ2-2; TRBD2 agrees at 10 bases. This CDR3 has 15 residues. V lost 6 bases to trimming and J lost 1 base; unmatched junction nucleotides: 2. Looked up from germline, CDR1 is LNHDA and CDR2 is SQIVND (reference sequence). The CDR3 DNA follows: TGTGCCAGTAGGTGGACTAGCGGGAACACCGGGGAGCTGTTTTTT. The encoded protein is CASRWTSGNTGELFF.

The CDR3 sequence is CASSDGQAPYEQYF. The CDR3 bases are TGTGCCAGCAGCGACGGACAGGCCCCCTACGAGCAGTACTTC. The V gene is TRBV5-4, the J gene TRBJ2-7; 7 nucleotides line up with TRBD1. After removal of 4 bases from V and 2 bases from J, the junction contained 6 bases not matched to a gene. The CDR3 has 14 amino acids. The germline CDR1 and CDR2 sequences are SGHNT and YYREEE (reference sequence).

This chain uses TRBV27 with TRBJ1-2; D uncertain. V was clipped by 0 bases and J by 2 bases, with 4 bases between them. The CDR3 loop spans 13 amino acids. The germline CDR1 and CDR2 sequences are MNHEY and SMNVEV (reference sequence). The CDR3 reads CASSLSRNYGYTF. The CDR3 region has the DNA TGTGCCAGCAGTTTATCGCGAAACTATGGCTACACCTTC.

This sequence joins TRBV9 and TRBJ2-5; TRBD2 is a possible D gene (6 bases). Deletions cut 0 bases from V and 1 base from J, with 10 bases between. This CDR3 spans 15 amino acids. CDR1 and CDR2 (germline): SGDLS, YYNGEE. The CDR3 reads CASSVGLAIQETQYF. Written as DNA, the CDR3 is TGTGCCAGCAGCGTAGGGCTAGCGATCCAAGAGACCCAGTACTTC.

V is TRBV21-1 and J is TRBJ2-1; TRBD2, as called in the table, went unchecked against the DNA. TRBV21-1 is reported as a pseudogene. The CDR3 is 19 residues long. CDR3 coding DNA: TGTGCCAGCAGCAAAGCGGGACTAGCGGGAGGGCCAAGGTACAATGAGCAGTTCTTC. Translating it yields CASSKAGLAGGPRYNEQFF.

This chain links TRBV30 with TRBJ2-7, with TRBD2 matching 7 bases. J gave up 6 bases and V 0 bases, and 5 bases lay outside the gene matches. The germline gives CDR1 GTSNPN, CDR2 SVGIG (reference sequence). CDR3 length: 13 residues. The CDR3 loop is CAWSVRGSGEQYF. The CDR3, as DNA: TGTGCCTGGAGTGTTCGCGGGAGCGGCGAGCAGTACTTC. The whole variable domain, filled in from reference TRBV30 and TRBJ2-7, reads SQTIHQWPATLVQPVGSPLSLECTVEGTSNPNLYWYRQAAGRGLQLLFYSVGIGQISSEVPQNLSASRPQDRQFILSSKKLLLSDSGFYLCAWSVRGSGEQYFGPGTRLTVT.

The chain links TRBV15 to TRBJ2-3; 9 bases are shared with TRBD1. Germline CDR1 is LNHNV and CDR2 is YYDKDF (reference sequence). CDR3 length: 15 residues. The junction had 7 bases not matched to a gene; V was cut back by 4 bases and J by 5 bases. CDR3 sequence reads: CATSTRQGVRDTQYF. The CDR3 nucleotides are TGTGCCACCAGCACTCGACAGGGGGTGAGAGATACGCAGTATTTT.

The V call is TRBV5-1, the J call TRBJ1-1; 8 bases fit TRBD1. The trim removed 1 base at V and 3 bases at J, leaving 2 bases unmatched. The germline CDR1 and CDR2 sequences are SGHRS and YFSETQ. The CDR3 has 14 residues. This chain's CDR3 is CASSLHRGDTEAFF. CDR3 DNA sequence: TGCGCCAGCAGCTTGCACAGGGGGGACACTGAAGCTTTCTTT.